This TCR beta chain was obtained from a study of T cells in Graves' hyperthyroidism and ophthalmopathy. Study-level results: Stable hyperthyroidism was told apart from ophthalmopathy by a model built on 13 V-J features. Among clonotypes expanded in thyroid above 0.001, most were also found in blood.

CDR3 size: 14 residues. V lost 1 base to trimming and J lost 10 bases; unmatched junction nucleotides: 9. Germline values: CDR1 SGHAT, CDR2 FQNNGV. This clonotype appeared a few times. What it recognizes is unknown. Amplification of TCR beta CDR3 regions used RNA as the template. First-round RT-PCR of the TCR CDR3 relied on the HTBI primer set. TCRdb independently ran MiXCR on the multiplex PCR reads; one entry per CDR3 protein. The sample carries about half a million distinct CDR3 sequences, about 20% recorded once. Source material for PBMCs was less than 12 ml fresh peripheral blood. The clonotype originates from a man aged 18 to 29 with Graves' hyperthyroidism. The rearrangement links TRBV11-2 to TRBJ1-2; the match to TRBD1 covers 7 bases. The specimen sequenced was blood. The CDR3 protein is CASSLAHRGRAYTF. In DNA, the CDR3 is TGTGCCAGCAGCTTAGCCCACAGGGGCCGCGCCTACACCTTC.